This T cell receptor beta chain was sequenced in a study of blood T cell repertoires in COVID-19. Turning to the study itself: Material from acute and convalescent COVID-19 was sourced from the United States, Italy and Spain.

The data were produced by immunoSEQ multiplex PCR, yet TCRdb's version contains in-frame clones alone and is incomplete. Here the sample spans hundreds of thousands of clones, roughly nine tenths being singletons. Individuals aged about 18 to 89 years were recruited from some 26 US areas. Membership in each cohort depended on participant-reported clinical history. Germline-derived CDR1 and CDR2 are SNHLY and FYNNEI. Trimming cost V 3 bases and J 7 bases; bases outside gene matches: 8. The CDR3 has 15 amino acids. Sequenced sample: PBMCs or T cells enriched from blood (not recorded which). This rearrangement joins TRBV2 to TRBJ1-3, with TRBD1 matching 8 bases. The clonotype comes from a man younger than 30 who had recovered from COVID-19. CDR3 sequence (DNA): TGTGCCAGCAGTGACCCGCGACAGGGGTTTAACACCATATATTTT. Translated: CASSDPRQGFNTIYF.